Sequencing of this T cell receptor (beta chain) was carried out in a study of blood T cell repertoires in COVID-19. Authors' processing steps: Reference gene primer amplification yielded estimated nucleated cell counts. Here immunoSEQ multiplex PCR was the method, and the copy in TCRdb shows in-frame clones only, minus some. V and J calls and clone size are as listed in that table; D and trimming were resolved from the DNA. The repertoire has 90,000 to 100,000 clones, around 80% of them found once; the top ten carry less than 25%. Sequencing used peripheral blood. The source is a man between 65 and 85 years old with acute or convalescent COVID-19.

CDR3: CASSYQAGLTTDTQYF. Written as DNA, the CDR3 is TGTGCCAGCAGCTACCAGGCGGGGCTTACCACAGATACGCAGTATTTT. The chain couples TRBV7-2 to TRBJ2-3, with a tentative D call TRBD2 (6 bases). Germline V gene sequence: CDR1 SGHTA, CDR2 FQGNSA. Trimming pared 4 bases from V and 2 bases from J, leaving 16 bases between. This CDR3 region has 16 residues.